These 27 T cell receptor beta chains were all obtained from the same sample, sequenced in a study of PD-L1 blockade in urothelial cancer. Generated by immunoSEQ multiplex PCR, the TCRdb table keeps only in-frame clones and is missing some. The table lists roughly 48,000 clones, nearly 85% of them singletons. The sample was PBMCs, taken around atezolizumab (anti-PD-L1) treatment. Receptors were obtained from a man in his forties with urothelial cancer.

This clone was seen a single time. The chain combines TRBV19 with TRBJ2-3, with D tentatively TRBD2 (5 bases). The CDR3 runs 14 residues. V was clipped by 7 bases and J by 2 bases, with 13 bases between them. In germline, CDR1 is LNHDA, CDR2 SQIVND (reference sequence). DNA for the CDR3: TGTGCCAGTATGGTGAGTCTAGCCACAGATACGCAGTATTTT. Residues: CASMVSLATDTQYF.

The chain recombines TRBV28 with TRBJ1-1; TRBD1 matches 8 bases. The germline V gene encodes CDR1 MDHEN and CDR2 SYDVKM. CDR3 length: 14 amino acids. Trimming at V came to 5 bases and at J to 3 bases, leaving 5 bases not matched to a gene. CDR3: CASSLGQGHTEAFF. CDR3 nucleotide sequence: TGTGCCAGCAGTCTAGGACAGGGCCACACTGAAGCTTTCTTT.

The chain employs TRBV13 and TRBJ1-1; D unresolved. V was shortened by 5 bases and J by 1 base, with 5 bases between the two germline ends. From germline, CDR1 is PRHDT and CDR2 FYEKMQ (reference sequence). The CDR3 sequence is 12 residues long. The CDR3 nucleotides read TGTGCCAGCAGCATTCAGAACACTGAAGCTTTCTTT. Protein product: CASSIQNTEAFF.

This chain uses TRBV15 with TRBJ2-5, with unresolved D. This CDR3 is built from 12 residues. Between the trimmed V and J ends, which lost 6 bases and 4 bases, there was a span of 9 bases. Germline values: CDR1 LNHNV, CDR2 YYDKDF (reference sequence). The CDR3 DNA reads TGTGCCACCAGTTCACAAAGAGAGACCCAGTACTTC. This gives the protein CATSSQRETQYF.

V usage is TRBV7-2 and J usage is TRBJ2-2; D not certain. The CDR3 is 16 amino acids. V was trimmed by 3 bases and J by 2 bases, leaving 13 bases between them. CDR1 and CDR2 (germline): SGHTA, FQGNSA. The CDR3 spells CASSFRSRLNTGELFF. DNA of the CDR3: TGTGCCAGCAGCTTCCGGTCCAGGCTAAACACCGGGGAGCTGTTTTTT.

The rearrangement uses TRBV19 and TRBJ2-3; 9 positions match TRBD1. J lost 0 bases, V lost 5 bases, and 18 bases had no gene match. The germline CDR1 and CDR2 sequences are LNHDA and SQIVND (reference sequence). There are 20 residues in the CDR3. CDR3 sequence (DNA): TGTGCCAGTAGTTCCGGGCCGGGACAGGGTGAATATTACAGCACAGATACGCAGTATTTT. This gives the protein CASSSGPGQGEYYSTDTQYF.

This chain joins TRBV29-1 and TRBJ2-1; 7 nucleotides match TRBD1. The CDR3 covers 15 residues. V was clipped by 0 bases and J by 9 bases; unmatched bases: 11. Germline V CDR1 and CDR2: SQVTM, ANQGSEA. CDR3 bases: TGCAGCGTTGAAGATCCCTCCAGGGGGTATGTTGAGCAGTTCTTC. As protein: CSVEDPSRGYVEQFF.

This clone was counted a single time. The rearrangement uses TRBV27 and TRBJ2-3; 11 bases map to TRBD2. J was trimmed by 4 bases and V by 5 bases; bases with no gene match: 5. Germline CDR1 is MNHEY and CDR2 is SMNVEV (reference sequence). The CDR3 is 15 residues long. This chain's CDR3 is CASSPGTSGSDTQYF. The DNA of the CDR3 is TGTGCCAGCAGTCCTGGGACTAGCGGTTCAGATACGCAGTATTTT.

The CDR3 DNA follows: TGTGCCAGCAGCTACGGGACTCCCGGTGAGCAGTTCTTC. Translating it yields CASSYGTPGEQFF. The J gene is TRBJ2-1, the V gene TRBV7-2, with a weak D call TRBD2 (6 bases). Germline V lookup: CDR1 SGHTA, CDR2 FQGNSA. This CDR3 has 13 residues. The V end was cut by 4 bases, the J end by 9 bases, with 13 bases between.

This chain links TRBV6-1 with TRBJ2-7, with D perhaps TRBD1 (5 bases). The CDR3 totals 12 residues. From germline, CDR1 is MNHNS and CDR2 SASEGT. Trimming left V 6 bases short and J 5 bases short, with 11 bases between. The CDR3 sequence is CASSRDRNEQYF. In nucleotides, the CDR3 is TGTGCCAGCAGCCGTGACAGAAACGAGCAGTACTTC.

This chain connects TRBV28 to TRBJ1-2; perhaps TRBD1 as D (5 bases). The CDR3 covers 12 residues. Trimming shortened V by 8 bases and J by 8 bases, and 15 bases separated the two germline ends. Germline loops: CDR1 MDHEN, CDR2 SYDVKM. In nucleotides, the CDR3 is TGTGCCAGCCGGGGGACCCTAACGGGCTACACCTTC. This gives the protein CASRGTLTGYTF.

J is TRBJ2-7 and V is TRBV7-9, with 8 bases identical to TRBD2. The CDR3 runs 14 residues. Losses at the gene ends were 5 bases for V and 3 bases for J; bases not matched to a gene: 6. Per the germline V gene, CDR1 is SEHNR and CDR2 is FQNEAQ (reference sequence). The CDR3 protein is CASSPRGGGYEQYF. The CDR3 DNA follows: TGTGCCAGCAGCCCCCGGGGGGGCGGCTACGAGCAGTACTTC.

The chain has TRBV21-1 and TRBJ2-7; the table's D call, TRBD2, has no DNA check behind it. TRBV21-1 represents a pseudogene. This CDR3 contains 14 residues. CDR3 DNA: TGTGCCAGCAGCAAAGCCGCGGGGAACTACGAGCAGTACTTC. The encoded protein is CASSKAAGNYEQYF.

V gene TRBV19 combines with J gene TRBJ2-1; no reliable D call. The germline gives CDR1 LNHDA, CDR2 SQIVND (reference sequence). V was shortened by 4 bases and J by 4 bases, with 17 bases between the two germline ends. The CDR3 is 16 residues long. CDR3 sequence: CASSTPGGGWYNEQFF. In nucleotides, the CDR3 is TGTGCCAGTAGTACCCCCGGCGGTGGTTGGTACAATGAGCAGTTCTTC.

The V gene is TRBV7-8, the J gene TRBJ2-1, with 10 nucleotides matching TRBD2. The V gene end was trimmed by 2 bases and the J gene end by 8 bases; junction bases not matched to a gene: 3. This CDR3 is 14 amino acids long. CDR1 and CDR2 (germline): SGHVS, FQNEAQ. The CDR3 sequence: CASSLKLAGDEQFF. For the CDR3, the DNA is TGTGCCAGCAGCTTAAAGCTAGCGGGAGATGAGCAGTTCTTC.

The chain employs TRBV19 and TRBJ2-7; weak D call: TRBD2 (6 bases). Germline CDR1 reads LNHDA; CDR2 reads SQIVND (reference sequence). The V end was cut by 5 bases, the J end by 1 base, with 9 bases between. The CDR3 is 13 amino acids. The CDR3 protein is CASSAGLSYEQYF. CDR3 coding DNA: TGTGCCAGTAGTGCGGGACTTTCCTACGAGCAGTACTTC.

The chain carries TRBV11-3 and TRBJ2-1; 7 bases align to TRBD2. The CDR3 totals 15 residues. V trimming: 4 bases; J trimming: 4 bases; junction bases outside the gene matches: 7. Germline CDR1 reads SGHNT; CDR2 reads YENEEA. The CDR3 bases are TGTGCCAGCAGCTCGGGGACTACCGATTACAATGAGCAGTTCTTC. This translates into CASSSGTTDYNEQFF.

The V call is TRBV7-8, the J call TRBJ2-2; 7 bases fit TRBD2. CDR1 SGHVS and CDR2 FQNEAQ come from the germline V gene. The CDR3 runs 17 residues. The junction had 5 bases not matched to a gene; V was cut back by 0 bases and J by 1 base. The DNA of the CDR3 is TGTGCCAGCAGCTTAGCGTTCCTAGCGGTGAACACCGGGGAGCTGTTTTTT. This translates into CASSLAFLAVNTGELFF.

The chain has TRBV11-3 and TRBJ2-1; 7 bases line up with TRBD2. Germline V gene sequence: CDR1 SGHNT, CDR2 YENEEA. After removal of 4 bases from V and 7 bases from J, the junction contained 13 bases not matched to a gene. The CDR3 spans 16 residues. The CDR3: CASSSPWGGSTNEQFF. The CDR3 coding sequence is TGTGCCAGCAGCTCCCCCTGGGGCGGGAGTACAAATGAGCAGTTCTTC. The full variable domain, completed using reference TRBV11-3 and TRBJ2-1, is EAGVVQSPRYKIIEKKQPVAFWCNPISGHNTLYWYLQNLGQGPELLIRYENEEAVDDSQLPKDRFSAERLKGVDSTLKIQPAELGDSAVYLCASSSPWGGSTNEQFFGPGTRLTVL.

This chain connects TRBV7-8 to TRBJ1-1; D perhaps matches TRBD1 (6 bases). The CDR3 has 15 residues. Germline V gene lookup returns CDR1 SGHVS and CDR2 FQNEAQ. V was shortened by 0 bases and J by 8 bases, with 16 bases between the two germline ends. The CDR3 spells CASSLAQGQLSEAFF. Written as DNA, the CDR3 is TGTGCCAGCAGCTTAGCGCAAGGACAGCTATCGGAAGCTTTCTTT.

V and J are TRBV10-1 and TRBJ2-3, with D possibly TRBD1 on 6 matching bases. The CDR3 extends over 19 amino acids. V dropped 0 bases and J dropped 2 bases, with 21 bases sitting between them. CDR1 and CDR2 from the germline V gene are WNHNN and SYGVQD (reference sequence). The CDR3 DNA reads as TGCGCCAGCAGTGAGTCCCCCTCGGCCCGGACAGTTTCCACAGATACGCAGTATTTT. Translating it yields CASSESPSARTVSTDTQYF.

The chain has TRBV19 and TRBJ2-6, with 11 positions matching TRBD2. CDR3 length: 18 residues. Germline trimming cut 3 bases from V and 0 bases from J; bases unmatched to any gene: 4. Germline V gene sequence: CDR1 LNHDA, CDR2 SQIVND (reference sequence). CDR3: CASSIATSGNSGANVLTF. DNA of the CDR3: TGTGCCAGTAGTATCGCGACTAGCGGGAACTCTGGGGCCAACGTCCTGACTTTC.

This chain's CDR3 is CASSVADTEAFF. CDR3 nucleotide sequence: TGTGCCAGCAGCGTAGCAGACACTGAAGCTTTCTTT. The rearrangement uses TRBV9 and TRBJ1-1; no reliable D call. CDR3 length: 12 residues. Trimming shortened V by 0 bases and J by 3 bases, and 3 bases separated the two germline ends. CDR1 is SGDLS, CDR2 YYNGEE, per germline.

CDR3 loop: CASSYARQGSNQPQHF. The CDR3 DNA reads as TGTGCCAGCAGTTACGCCAGGCAGGGGTCCAATCAGCCCCAGCATTTT. The V gene is TRBV6-5, the J gene TRBJ1-5; TRBD1 might be the D (6 bases). The CDR3 extends over 16 amino acids. Germline lookup yields CDR1 MNHEY and CDR2 SVGAGI. The V and J ends lost 2 bases and 3 bases respectively, with 14 bases between them.

The V and J genes are TRBV7-9 and TRBJ2-7; tentatively, D is TRBD2 (6 bases). V lost 4 bases to trimming and J lost 7 bases, with 23 bases between them. The V gene's germline CDR1 is SEHNR and CDR2 FQNEAQ (reference sequence). There are 16 residues in the CDR3. The CDR3 nucleotides read TGTGCCAGCAGCTCCTCGGGAACGGGAGATGGGTATGAGCAGTACTTC. Its protein product is CASSSSGTGDGYEQYF.

This sequence joins TRBV25-1 and TRBJ1-2; no definite D call. Trimming shortened V by 3 bases and J by 6 bases, and 17 bases separated the two germline ends. CDR1 is MGHDK, CDR2 SYGVNS, per germline. This CDR3 has 15 residues. CDR3 residues: CASSDGRGSKDGYTF. CDR3 coding DNA: TGTGCCAGCAGTGACGGGAGAGGGTCCAAGGATGGCTACACCTTC.

This clone was observed a few times. The V call is TRBV9, the J call TRBJ1-2; D may be TRBD1 (6 bases). Per the germline V gene, CDR1 is SGDLS and CDR2 is YYNGEE. The CDR3 is 14 residues long. Trimming pared 4 bases from V and 4 bases from J, leaving 14 bases between. The CDR3: CASSSQTGPYGYTF. CDR3 coding DNA: TGTGCCAGCAGCTCCCAGACAGGCCCCTATGGCTACACCTTC. The full variable domain, its missing parts supplied by reference TRBV9 and TRBJ1-2, is DSGVTQTPKHLITATGQRVTLRCSPRSGDLSVYWYQQSLDQGLQFLIQYYNGEERAKGNILERFSAQQFPDLHSELNLSSLELGDSALYFCASSSQTGPYGYTFGSGTRLTVV.